Presented here are 26 T cell receptor beta chains from one specimen sequenced in a study of shared clonotypes between healthy human individuals (dated by TCRdb to 2018 to 2021). Library construction relied on the immunoSEQ multiplex PCR assay. Drawn from immuneACCESS, this table holds only the in-frame rearrangements with V and J called that TCRdb kept. Clones are partly lost; checked studies trace under half to an unresolved V gene and leave the rest unexplained. This sample comprises some 2,100,000 clones, about 93% of them detected only once. Under 2% of the sample lies in the top ten. CD8 naive samples consisted of CD45RO-negative cells that were positively selected for CCR7, yielding a CD45RA+CCR7+ population without TemRA cells. Sample: naive CD8+ T cells from PBMCs. The meaning of the sample's cell subset or site label: CD45RA+CCR7+. Every receptor here comes from a man between 18 and 29 years old in good health. Some clones in this sample may be carry-over from other donors' samples.

The rearrangement uses TRBV6-1 and TRBJ1-5; D ambiguous. Per the germline V gene, CDR1 is MNHNS and CDR2 is SASEGT. The CDR3 runs to 15 residues. Trimming shortened V by 1 base and J by 0 bases, and 7 bases separated the two germline ends. CDR3 nucleotides: TGTGCCAGCAGTGAAGGGTTTTCTAGCAATCAGCCCCAGCATTTT. Its protein is CASSEGFSSNQPQHF.

CDR3 nucleotides: TGTGCCAGCAGCTCCCGACTCCACTACGAGCAGTACTTC. Protein product: CASSSRLHYEQYF. This chain connects TRBV4-2 to TRBJ2-7; D gene ambiguous. The CDR3 has 13 amino acids. Germline values: CDR1 LGHNA, CDR2 YNFKEQ. The ends were cut back, 5 bases at V and 3 bases at J, with 11 bases in the middle.

The chain has TRBV25-1 and TRBJ1-5, with 9 nucleotides matching TRBD1. This CDR3 spans 14 amino acids. Per germline, CDR1 MGHDK and CDR2 SYGVNS. V lost 4 bases and J lost 6; bases outside the gene matches: 4. The CDR3 reads CASSATGGLQPQHF. CDR3 DNA sequence: TGTGCCAGCAGTGCCACAGGGGGCCTTCAGCCCCAGCATTTT.

The chain couples TRBV7-7 to TRBJ2-2; 11 nucleotides agree with TRBD1. The CDR3 is made up of 18 amino acids. With V trimmed by 5 bases and J by 4 bases, 12 bases remained unmatched. Germline CDR1 and CDR2: SSHAT and FNYEAQ (reference sequence). The CDR3 bases are TGTGCCAGCAGCCCCAGTTTGGGACAGGGGGTATTCACCGGGGAGCTGTTTTTT. Residues: CASSPSLGQGVFTGELFF.

The count of this clone is one. V gene TRBV5-4 combines with J gene TRBJ2-5; TRBD1 matches at 9 bases. This CDR3 has 15 residues. Germline assignment: CDR1 SGHNT and CDR2 YYREEE (reference sequence). V gave up 5 bases and J gave up 5 bases; unmatched junction bases: 10. The CDR3 DNA follows: TGTGCCAGCAGAGAACGACAGGGGGGGGCGGAGACCCAGTACTTC. Translated, it gives CASRERQGGAETQYF.

Turning to this clone: Within the sample, other DNA sequences also encode this same CDR3. The gene calls are TRBV30 and TRBJ1-1; no clear D. CDR3 length equals 13 residues. Germline-derived CDR1 and CDR2 are GTSNPN and SVGIG (reference sequence). Deletions cut 0 bases from V and 1 base from J, with 6 bases between. The CDR3 region has the DNA TGTGCCTGGAGTGTATTAGGGAACACTGAAGCTTTCTTT. This encodes CAWSVLGNTEAFF.

The chain recombines TRBV19 with TRBJ2-7; no reliable D call. This CDR3 has 13 residues. Looked up from germline, CDR1 is LNHDA and CDR2 is SQIVND (reference sequence). The V end was cut by 2 bases, the J end by 4 bases, with 9 bases between. The DNA of the CDR3 is TGTGCCAGTAGTATAACCCCCGGGTACGAGCAGTACTTC. It is translated as CASSITPGYEQYF.

Comment on this clone: This sample also contains other DNA sequences that code for the same CDR3. The V call is TRBV27, the J call TRBJ1-1; D is undetermined. V dropped 3 bases and J dropped 0 bases, with 8 bases sitting between them. The CDR3 is 14 amino acids. The germline gives CDR1 MNHEY, CDR2 SMNVEV (reference sequence). The CDR3 DNA is TGTGCCAGCAGTTTGTGGCCCATGAACACTGAAGCTTTCTTT. This gives the protein CASSLWPMNTEAFF.

A word on this clone: Distinct nucleotide sequences in the sample also encode this CDR3. CDR3 in amino acids: CASSQGPEQYF. DNA for the CDR3: TGTGCCAGCAGCCAAGGGCCCGAGCAGTACTTC. The chain employs TRBV14 and TRBJ2-7; no clear D. From germline, CDR1 is SGHDN and CDR2 FVKESK. This CDR3 has 11 amino acids. Trimming cost V 1 base and J 6 bases, with 4 bases left between them.

The chain has TRBV14 and TRBJ2-1; D is undetermined. The germline gives CDR1 SGHDN, CDR2 FVKESK. The CDR3 spans 13 residues. V was shortened by 3 bases and J by 9 bases, with 12 bases between the two germline ends. CDR3 in amino acids: CASSQIQLGEQFF. CDR3 in DNA: TGTGCCAGCAGCCAGATCCAGCTCGGTGAGCAGTTCTTC.

The V call is TRBV4-1, the J call TRBJ2-7, with D possibly TRBD1 on 5 matching bases. Trimming stripped 1 base from V and 5 bases from J, with 18 bases between. The CDR3 runs to 16 residues. Germline V CDR1 and CDR2: MGHRA, YSYEKL. This chain's CDR3 is CASSQAHPPRVDEQYF. The CDR3 DNA reads as TGCGCCAGCAGCCAAGCCCACCCCCCCAGGGTGGACGAGCAGTACTTC.

This clone showed up just once. The V and J genes are TRBV6-5 and TRBJ2-7, with a tentative D call TRBD1 (6 bases). Per the germline V gene, CDR1 is MNHEY and CDR2 is SVGAGI. The V and J ends lost 6 bases and 1 base respectively, with 13 bases between them. The CDR3 runs 14 residues. The CDR3 here is CASRIGTFSYEQYF. For the CDR3, the DNA is TGTGCCAGCAGAATCGGGACATTTTCCTACGAGCAGTACTTC.

This chain connects TRBV11-2 to TRBJ2-1, with 8 bases aligning to TRBD2. The CDR3 is made up of 15 amino acids. The V gene's germline CDR1 is SGHAT and CDR2 FQNNGV. Losses at the gene ends were 4 bases for V and 7 bases for J; bases not matched to a gene: 9. CDR3 nucleotides: TGTGCCAGCAGCTCCGTAGCGGGACCTCGGAATGAGCAGTTCTTC. Protein sequence: CASSSVAGPRNEQFF.

In this sample, this clone turned up once. This chain's CDR3 is CASSPQGGMNTGELFF. The CDR3 nucleotides read TGTGCCAGCAGCCCTCAGGGGGGGATGAACACCGGGGAGCTGTTTTTT. This chain uses TRBV7-9 with TRBJ2-2, with D perhaps matching TRBD1 or TRBD2 (7 bases each). Germline lookup yields CDR1 SEHNR and CDR2 FQNEAQ (reference sequence). V was clipped by 5 bases and J by 1 base, with 14 bases between them. This CDR3 is 16 amino acids long.

This clone was seen more than once but under ten times. The chain links TRBV19 to TRBJ1-5; D is unresolved. The germline V and J ends were trimmed by 5 bases and 8 bases, with 16 bases remaining between them. The CDR3 spans 14 residues. CDR1 and CDR2 from the germline V gene are LNHDA and SQIVND (reference sequence). Here the CDR3 DNA reads TGTGCCAGTAGTCTTCGCGTCCCGATCGAGCCCCAGCATTTT. Translated: CASSLRVPIEPQHF.

This chain links TRBV11-2 with TRBJ2-1; D tentatively fits TRBD1 or TRBD2 (6 bases each). The CDR3 contains 15 residues. Germline CDR1 reads SGHAT; CDR2 reads FQNNGV. V lost 1 base and J lost 6, with 13 bases in between. CDR3 in amino acids: CASSLARGGPNEQFF. The DNA for the CDR3 is TGTGCCAGCAGCTTAGCCAGGGGAGGTCCCAATGAGCAGTTCTTC.

This clone showed up just once. The chain recombines TRBV5-6 with TRBJ2-7, with 7 nucleotides matching TRBD1. The junction had 8 bases not matched to a gene; V was cut back by 4 bases and J by 1 base. CDR3 length: 15 residues. Germline CDR1 SGHDT, CDR2 YYEEEE. CDR3 protein: CASSGRDRLSYEQYF. CDR3 in DNA: TGTGCCAGCAGCGGCCGGGACAGACTTTCCTACGAGCAGTACTTC.

The rearrangement joins TRBV15 to TRBJ2-7, with D uncertain. Germline lookup yields CDR1 LNHNV and CDR2 YYDKDF (reference sequence). This CDR3 comprises 14 residues. V was clipped by 5 bases and J by 1 base, with 12 bases between them. The DNA for the CDR3 is TGTGCCACCAGCCCCAACGGTTGGTCCTACGAGCAGTACTTC. This sequence encodes CATSPNGWSYEQYF.

The chain uses TRBV6-6 and TRBJ2-7, with D perhaps matching TRBD1 (6 bases). Germline CDR1 MNHNY, CDR2 SVGAGI (reference sequence). V lost 3 bases and J lost 9, with 15 bases in between. This CDR3 spans 13 amino acids. The CDR3 nucleotides read TGTGCCAGCAGTTATTCAACAGGGTTCCGGCAGTACTTC. Amino acids: CASSYSTGFRQYF.

The chain recombines TRBV27 with TRBJ1-1; D is possibly TRBD1 (6 bases). CDR3 length: 14 amino acids. Trimming removed 5 bases at V and 5 bases at J, with 15 bases between. Germline values: CDR1 MNHEY, CDR2 SMNVEV (reference sequence). The CDR3 DNA is TGTGCCAGCAGTGTAAACAGGGTACCAACTGAAGCTTTCTTT. It codes for CASSVNRVPTEAFF.

J is TRBJ2-1 and V is TRBV19, with 15 bases matching TRBD2. Germline V lookup: CDR1 LNHDA, CDR2 SQIVND (reference sequence). The CDR3 extends over 18 amino acids. Losses at the gene ends were 10 bases for V and 3 bases for J; bases not matched to a gene: 13. DNA of the CDR3: TGTGCCACCTTACCCCCGGGACTAGCGGGAGGTAGCTACAATGAGCAGTTCTTC. This codes for CATLPPGLAGGSYNEQFF.

About this clone: Other DNA sequences from this sample encode an identical CDR3 as well. The chain couples TRBV7-9 to TRBJ2-1; D gene unclear. CDR1 is SEHNR and CDR2 is FQNEAQ in the germline V gene (reference sequence). V was cut by 2 bases and J by 5 bases, with 7 bases left in between. This CDR3 is 13 amino acids long. The CDR3 region has the DNA TGTGCCAGCAGCTTAATCCAGAACAATGAGCAGTTCTTC. Its protein product is CASSLIQNNEQFF.

This rearrangement joins TRBV14 to TRBJ1-3; D call uncertain. CDR3 length equals 14 residues. The V end was cut by 6 bases, the J end by 4 bases, with 13 bases between. Germline V gene lookup returns CDR1 SGHDN and CDR2 FVKESK. CDR3 in DNA: TGTGCCAGCAGACATAGGACGGACGGAAACACCATATATTTT. The encoded protein is CASRHRTDGNTIYF.

The chain carries TRBV27 and TRBJ2-6, with TRBD2 as a possible D gene (7 bases). Germline V gene sequence: CDR1 MNHEY, CDR2 SMNVEV (reference sequence). Trimming took 4 bases from V and 3 from J, leaving 13 bases between them. This CDR3 is 16 amino acids long. The CDR3 DNA reads as TGTGCCAGCAGTTCACAGGGAGGGGGTGGGGCCAACGTCCTGACTTTC. Its translation: CASSSQGGGGANVLTF.

This sequence joins TRBV7-9 and TRBJ1-1, with a weak D call TRBD1 (5 bases). The CDR3 is 13 residues long. Trimming took 4 bases from V and 4 from J, leaving 10 bases between them. Germline assignment: CDR1 SEHNR and CDR2 FQNEAQ (reference sequence). CDR3 DNA: TGTGCCAGCAGCTATTCAGGGATCACTGAAGCTTTCTTT. Translation: CASSYSGITEAFF.

This clone occurred once. The chain carries TRBV27 and TRBJ2-7; 10 positions agree with TRBD2. This CDR3 comprises 15 residues. Trimming cost V 2 bases and J 3 bases; bases outside gene matches: 4. Germline V gene sequence: CDR1 MNHEY, CDR2 SMNVEV (reference sequence). The CDR3 spells CASSLASGSFYEQYF. In DNA, the CDR3 is TGTGCCAGCAGTTTAGCTAGCGGGAGTTTCTACGAGCAGTACTTC.